This T cell receptor (beta chain) was recovered during a study of blood T cell repertoires in COVID-19. Across the whole study: The cDNA or gDNA used as material had been derived from T cells, B-cell-depleted T cells, or PBMCs.

Measured with immunoSEQ multiplex PCR; TCRdb has only the in-frame clones, and not every one. Of over 100,000 clones listed, about 91% were seen once; the top ten hold 10%. This CDR3 comprises 15 residues. The germline gives CDR1 SGDLS, CDR2 YYNGEE. Trimming cost V 2 bases and J 8 bases; bases outside gene matches: 5. Sequences were obtained from peripheral blood. The chain combines TRBV9 with TRBJ2-1; 12 bases are shared with TRBD2. The origin of this receptor is a man aged 45-65 years with acute or convalescent COVID-19. CDR3 loop: CASSVRTSGIYEQFF. The CDR3 coding sequence is TGTGCCAGCAGCGTTCGGACTAGCGGGATCTATGAGCAGTTCTTC.